This is a list of T cell receptor beta chains from one sample in a study of T cells after yellow fever vaccination. TCRdb independently ran MiXCR on the 5' RACE reads; one entry per CDR3 protein. Of some 550,000 distinct CDR3 sequences listed, about 19% are singletons. Source: PBMCs, taken 15 days after the yellow fever booster vaccination. The receptors here all came from a man younger than 45 who received the YFV17D yellow fever vaccine. Each CDR3 is given with its conserved first and last residue. The order of the fields is V gene, J gene, clone size, D gene, CDR3 DNA, CDR3 protein. A D gene is named only where the DNA matches it firmly. A clone size is listed for some rows: how often the clone was seen (once, few, many), or a class if it is expanded.

V: TRBV7-2
J: TRBJ2-1
size: few
D: TRBD1
DNA: TGTGCCAGCGAGAGGGGACAGGCCTACAATGAGCAGTTCTTC
CDR3: CASERGQAYNEQFF

V: TRBV28
J: TRBJ2-7
size: NA
D: NA
DNA: TGTGCCACCTCTAACGGCGCAAACTACGAGCAGTACTTC
CDR3: CATSNGANYEQYF

V: TRBV3-1
J: TRBJ2-7
size: few
D: NA
DNA: TGTGCCAGCAGCCCCAACCTTCGCGGGAACTACGAGCAGTACTTC
CDR3: CASSPNLRGNYEQYF

V: TRBV5-1
J: TRBJ2-1
size: once
D: NA
DNA: TGCGCCAGCCGAAGCGGAGCAAACAATGAGCAGTTCTTC
CDR3: CASRSGANNEQFF

V: TRBV27
J: TRBJ1-1
size: few
D: TRBD1
DNA: TGTGCCAGCAGCAGACAGGGGTCGGGGGAAGCTTTCTTT
CDR3: CASSRQGSGEAFF

V: TRBV7-9
J: TRBJ2-2
size: NA
D: TRBD2
DNA: TGTGCCAGCAGCTTCCACAGGCGGGAGATCTCCGGGGAGCTGTTTTTT
CDR3: CASSFHRREISGELFF

V: TRBV7-2
J: TRBJ2-1
size: NA
D: TRBD2
DNA: TGTGCCAGCAGCTTAGATCCACTAGCGGGAAATGAGCAGTTCTTC
CDR3: CASSLDPLAGNEQFF

V: TRBV12-3/TRBV12-4
J: TRBJ2-5
size: NA
D: NA
DNA: TGTGCCAGCAGTTTTTCTAGCGCTATTCAAGAGACCCCGTACTTC
CDR3: CASSFSSAIQETPYF

V: TRBV27
J: TRBJ2-1
size: few
D: NA
DNA: TGTGCCAGCAGTTTAATAGGCGGGGTTAGGGACTTGAATGAGCAGTTCTTC
CDR3: CASSLIGGVRDLNEQFF

V: TRBV5-1
J: TRBJ2-1
size: NA
D: TRBD2
DNA: TGCGCCAGCAGCTCCAGCGGGACTACTTTCTCCAATGAGCAGTTCTTC
CDR3: CASSSSGTTFSNEQFF

V: TRBV28
J: TRBJ2-2
size: NA
D: NA
DNA: TGTGCCAGCAGTCCGCCCGACACCGGGGAGCTGTTTTTT
CDR3: CASSPPDTGELFF

V: TRBV12-3/TRBV12-4
J: TRBJ2-2
size: few
D: TRBD2
DNA: TGTGCCAGCAGTCCTACTTCACTAGCGGGAGTTCCCGGGGAGCTGTTTTTT
CDR3: CASSPTSLAGVPGELFF

V: TRBV18
J: TRBJ2-7
size: NA
D: NA
DNA: TGTGCCAGCTCCTCCGGGCAGGTGGTCGGCGAGCAGTACTTC
CDR3: CASSSGQVVGEQYF

V: TRBV18
J: TRBJ2-6
size: NA
D: NA
DNA: TGTGCCAGCTCACCACCCAACCTCCGCTCTGGGGCCAACGTCCTGACTTTC
CDR3: CASSPPNLRSGANVLTF

V: TRBV5-8
J: TRBJ2-2
size: many
D: NA
DNA: TGTGCCAGCAGCTTAATCTCAGGGGCCGGGGAGCTGTTTTTT
CDR3: CASSLISGAGELFF

V: TRBV20-1
J: TRBJ2-4
size: NA
D: TRBD2
DNA: TGCAGTGCTAGAGCCCTCGGGCGGGAGGTGGAAAACATTCAGTACTTC
CDR3: CSARALGREVENIQYF

V: TRBV29-1
J: TRBJ2-3
size: few
D: NA
DNA: TGCAGCGTTGTGCCGGGTAGGGTCACAGATACGCAGTATTTT
CDR3: CSVVPGRVTDTQYF

V: TRBV12-3/TRBV12-4
J: TRBJ2-3
size: few
D: TRBD2
DNA: TGTGCCAGCAGTGCAACTAGCGGGATTTCCACAGATACGCAGTATTTT
CDR3: CASSATSGISTDTQYF

V: TRBV20-1
J: TRBJ1-2
size: NA
D: NA
DNA: TGCAGTGCTGCCCCGGACACTGAAAACTATGGCTACACCTTC
CDR3: CSAAPDTENYGYTF

V: TRBV25-1
J: TRBJ2-5
size: many
D: NA
DNA: TGTGCCAGCAGCCTTAGAATCGGACTGCAAGAGACCCAGTACTTC
CDR3: CASSLRIGLQETQYF

V: TRBV20-1
J: TRBJ2-7
size: few
D: TRBD2
DNA: TGCAGCGCTAGCGGGAGGGCCTACGACGAGCAGTACTTC
CDR3: CSASGRAYDEQYF

V: TRBV20-1
J: TRBJ2-7
size: NA
D: NA
DNA: TGCAGTGCCTCCGGACAGTTCTTCTACGAGCAGTACTTC
CDR3: CSASGQFFYEQYF

V: TRBV10-3
J: TRBJ1-1
size: NA
D: NA
DNA: TGTGCCATCAGAGGGCCCAACACTGAAGCTTTCTTT
CDR3: CAIRGPNTEAFF

V: TRBV6-2/TRBV6-3
J: TRBJ2-3
size: NA
D: NA
DNA: TGTGCCAGCAACATGTATGGGACGGGCACAGATACGCAGTATTTT
CDR3: CASNMYGTGTDTQYF

V: TRBV7-2
J: TRBJ1-1
size: NA
D: NA
DNA: TGTGCCAGCAGCTTCCCACAAGGGAACACTGAAGCTTTCTTT
CDR3: CASSFPQGNTEAFF

V: TRBV6-2/TRBV6-3
J: TRBJ2-5
size: NA
D: NA
DNA: TGTGCCAGCAGTTACTACGTGGGACTTGTAAAAGAGACCCAGTACTTC
CDR3: CASSYYVGLVKETQYF

V: TRBV25-1
J: TRBJ2-2
size: few
D: TRBD2
DNA: TGTGCCAGCAGTGACATCTCCGGGACTAGCGAGAACACCGGGGAGCTGTTTTTT
CDR3: CASSDISGTSENTGELFF

V: TRBV9
J: TRBJ2-2
size: few
D: NA
DNA: TGTGCCAGCAGCGTTATTAGCGGAACCACGGGCACCGGGGAGCTGTTTTTT
CDR3: CASSVISGTTGTGELFF

V: TRBV12-3/TRBV12-4
J: TRBJ2-5
size: NA
D: NA
DNA: TGTGCCAGCAGTTTAGCTGTGGGAAGTGTACGGGTGGAGACCCAGTACTTC
CDR3: CASSLAVGSVRVETQYF

V: TRBV5-1
J: TRBJ2-7
size: NA
D: TRBD2
DNA: TGCGCCAGCAGCGTTAGCGGGAACTCCTACGAGCAGTACTTC
CDR3: CASSVSGNSYEQYF

V: TRBV20-1
J: TRBJ2-5
size: NA
D: TRBD2
DNA: TGCAGTGCTAGAGTACCGGGACTAGCGGGTCACCGCGGGGGGGCCCAGTACTTC
CDR3: CSARVPGLAGHRGGAQYF

V: TRBV5-1
J: TRBJ2-3
size: NA
D: TRBD2
DNA: TGCGCCAGCGTAGCGGGAGGAGGCACAGATACGCAGTATTTT
CDR3: CASVAGGGTDTQYF

V: TRBV2
J: TRBJ2-7
size: NA
D: TRBD2
DNA: TGTGCCAGCACTGGGACTAGCGGGAATGTTGGGGAGCAGTACTTC
CDR3: CASTGTSGNVGEQYF

V: TRBV29-1
J: TRBJ2-5
size: NA
D: NA
DNA: TGCAGCGCCGAAGCCGGTGACTTAGCCCTTGAGACCCAGTACTTC
CDR3: CSAEAGDLALETQYF

V: TRBV2
J: TRBJ1-2
size: NA
D: NA
DNA: TGTGCCAGCCGTGGAAGCAGGGAAGGTGGCTACACCTTC
CDR3: CASRGSREGGYTF

V: TRBV11-2
J: TRBJ2-5
size: NA
D: NA
DNA: TGTGCCAGCAGCTTTTGGCGGAGCGGCCAAGAGACCCAGTACTTC
CDR3: CASSFWRSGQETQYF

V: TRBV5-1
J: TRBJ1-5
size: NA
D: NA
DNA: TGCGCCAGCAGCTTGGGGGCGGGGGGCAATCAGCCCCAGCATTTT
CDR3: CASSLGAGGNQPQHF

V: TRBV9
J: TRBJ2-3
size: once
D: TRBD1
DNA: TGTGCCAGCAGCGCCCCGGGACAGGGCACAGATACGCAGTATTTT
CDR3: CASSAPGQGTDTQYF

V: TRBV9
J: TRBJ2-2
size: few
D: TRBD2
DNA: TGTGCCAGCAGCGTAGCCGGGAGGGTCAACGGGGAGCTGTTTTTT
CDR3: CASSVAGRVNGELFF

V: TRBV6-1
J: TRBJ2-7
size: many
D: NA
DNA: TGTGCCGGCCTCGAGGGGGGGGACTACGAGCAGTACTTC
CDR3: CAGLEGGDYEQYF

V: TRBV7-2
J: TRBJ2-1
size: many
D: TRBD1
DNA: TGTGCCAGCAGCTTCGGACAGGACAGTTACAATGAGCAGTTCTTC
CDR3: CASSFGQDSYNEQFF

V: TRBV5-1
J: TRBJ2-1
size: few
D: NA
DNA: TGCGCCAGCAGCTTGGGGACTGATATCAACAATGAGCAGTTCTTC
CDR3: CASSLGTDINNEQFF

V: TRBV27
J: TRBJ1-1
size: NA
D: NA
DNA: TGTGCCAGCAGGGCAAACACTGAAGCTTTCTTT
CDR3: CASRANTEAFF

V: TRBV20-1
J: TRBJ2-7
size: NA
D: NA
DNA: TGCAGTGCCGTACGGCAGTATGCCTACGAGCAGTACTTC
CDR3: CSAVRQYAYEQYF

V: TRBV5-4
J: TRBJ1-2
size: few
D: TRBD1
DNA: TGTGCCAGCAGCTGGGACAGGCCCCTCTATGGCTACACCTTC
CDR3: CASSWDRPLYGYTF

V: TRBV20-1
J: TRBJ2-3
size: NA
D: TRBD2
DNA: TGCAGTGCTAGGGCCGGGACTAGCGGGAGAAATACGCAGTATTTT
CDR3: CSARAGTSGRNTQYF

V: TRBV29-1
J: TRBJ2-7
size: many
D: TRBD1
DNA: TGCAGCGTTCCGGGACAGGGTTACGAGCAGTACTTC
CDR3: CSVPGQGYEQYF

V: TRBV6-1
J: TRBJ2-5
size: few
D: NA
DNA: TGTGCCAGCAGCAGAATACTTTACCACCAAGAGACCCAGTACTTC
CDR3: CASSRILYHQETQYF

V: TRBV7-8
J: TRBJ2-7
size: NA
D: NA
DNA: TGTGCCAGCAGCCCACCCACGAGCCGGGGGAACTACGAGCAGTACTTC
CDR3: CASSPPTSRGNYEQYF

V: TRBV29-1
J: TRBJ2-1
size: NA
D: TRBD2
DNA: TGCAGCGTTGGGGGACTAGCGGAAACCTACAATGAGCAGTTCTTC
CDR3: CSVGGLAETYNEQFF

V: TRBV15
J: TRBJ2-1
size: NA
D: NA
DNA: TGTGCCACCAGCAGGCTCTACAATGAGCAGTTCTTC
CDR3: CATSRLYNEQFF

V: TRBV4-3
J: TRBJ2-1
size: once
D: TRBD2
DNA: TGCGCCAGCAGCCAAGACGCTAGCGGGAGCTCCTACAATGAGCAGTTCTTC
CDR3: CASSQDASGSSYNEQFF

V: TRBV30
J: TRBJ2-2
size: NA
D: NA
DNA: TGTGCCTGGAGTGGAACAGGCCTATTTACCGGGGAGCTGTTTTTT
CDR3: CAWSGTGLFTGELFF

V: TRBV3-1
J: TRBJ2-1
size: NA
D: NA
DNA: TGTGCCAGCAGCCAAGGATCCGTTATCTACAATGAGCAGTTCTTC
CDR3: CASSQGSVIYNEQFF

V: TRBV2
J: TRBJ2-2
size: few
D: NA
DNA: TGTGCCAGCAGCGCCCTGAGGGGGGCCGGGGAGCTGTTTTTT
CDR3: CASSALRGAGELFF

V: TRBV12-3/TRBV12-4
J: TRBJ2-5
size: NA
D: TRBD1
DNA: TGTGCCAGCAACACCTGGACAGGGGAAGAGACCCAGTACTTC
CDR3: CASNTWTGEETQYF

V: TRBV19
J: TRBJ1-4
size: NA
D: NA
DNA: TGTGCCAGTAGTATAGGTCCGTCCGGTGAAAAACTGTTTTTT
CDR3: CASSIGPSGEKLFF